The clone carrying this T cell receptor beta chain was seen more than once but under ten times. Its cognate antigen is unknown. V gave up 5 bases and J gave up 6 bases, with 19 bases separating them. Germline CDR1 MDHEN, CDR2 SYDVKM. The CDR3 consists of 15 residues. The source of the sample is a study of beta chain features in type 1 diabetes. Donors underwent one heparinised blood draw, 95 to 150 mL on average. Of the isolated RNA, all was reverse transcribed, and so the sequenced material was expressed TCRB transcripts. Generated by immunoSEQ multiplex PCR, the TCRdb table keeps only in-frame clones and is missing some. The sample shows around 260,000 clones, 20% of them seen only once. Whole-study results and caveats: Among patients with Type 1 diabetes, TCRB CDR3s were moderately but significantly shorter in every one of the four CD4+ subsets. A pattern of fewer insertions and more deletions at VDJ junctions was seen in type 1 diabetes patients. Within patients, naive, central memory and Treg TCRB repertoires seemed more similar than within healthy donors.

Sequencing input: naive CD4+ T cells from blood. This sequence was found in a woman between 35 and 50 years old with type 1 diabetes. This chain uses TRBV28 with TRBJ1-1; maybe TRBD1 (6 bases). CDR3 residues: CASSPYRGGRAEAFF. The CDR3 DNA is TGTGCCAGCAGTCCCTATCGCGGGGGGCGGGCTGAAGCTTTCTTT.